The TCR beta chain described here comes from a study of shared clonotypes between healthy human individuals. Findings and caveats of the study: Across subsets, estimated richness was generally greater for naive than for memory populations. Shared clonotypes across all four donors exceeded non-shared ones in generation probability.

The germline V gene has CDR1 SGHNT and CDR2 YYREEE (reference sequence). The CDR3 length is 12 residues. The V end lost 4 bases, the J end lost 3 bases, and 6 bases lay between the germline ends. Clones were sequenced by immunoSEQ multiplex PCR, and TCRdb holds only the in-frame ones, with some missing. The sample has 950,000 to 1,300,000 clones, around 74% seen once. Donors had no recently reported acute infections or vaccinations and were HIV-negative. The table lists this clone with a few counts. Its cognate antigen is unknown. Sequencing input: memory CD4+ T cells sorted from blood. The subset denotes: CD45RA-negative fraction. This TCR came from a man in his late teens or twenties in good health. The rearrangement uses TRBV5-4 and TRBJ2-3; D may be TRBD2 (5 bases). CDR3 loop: CASSRRTDTQYF. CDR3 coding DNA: TGTGCCAGCAGCCGGAGGACAGATACGCAGTATTTT.